The rows below give T cell receptor beta chains drawn from one sample of a study of memory CD4+ T cells and cytomegalovirus serostatus. TCRdb keeps only in-frame clones here, not all; method: immunoSEQ multiplex PCR. The sample consists of about 67,000 clones, 75% to 80% of them appearing once. Sequenced input: memory CD4+ T cells from blood. Source of these receptors: an adult in good health and CMV-seropositive. Both conserved end residues are part of each CDR3. The order of the fields is V gene, clone size, J gene, D gene, CDR3 protein. The D gene is left open where the match is weak. Some rows have no size entry. The others give once, few or many, or a class for an expanded clone.

>TRBV5-1|.|TRBJ1-1|.
CASSLVGGETEAFF
>TRBV7-2|once|TRBJ1-3|.
CASRQTEGNTIYF
>TRBV4-1|.|TRBJ1-1|TRBD1
CASREGASNTEAFF
>TRBV19|.|TRBJ1-6|.
CASTRSSYNSPLHF
>TRBV5-1|.|TRBJ2-1|.
CASSNERGNEQFF
>TRBV5-4|.|TRBJ1-4|.
CASSRNSGISEKLFF
>TRBV4-1|.|TRBJ2-7|TRBD2
CASSQPTSGRDSYEQYF
>TRBV5-5|.|TRBJ1-1|.
CASSFTAGANTEAFF
>TRBV18|.|TRBJ1-1|.
CASSPRDQNTEAFF
>TRBV7-2|.|TRBJ2-7|TRBD2
CASSLSGRAYEQYF
>TRBV28|.|TRBJ1-5|TRBD1
CASSFHRGDQPQHF
>TRBV7-9|once|TRBJ2-7|.
CASSLSSYEQYF
>TRBV7-8|.|TRBJ2-7|TRBD1
CASSPGTAPNEQYF
>TRBV30|.|TRBJ1-1|.
CAWSPESAERTEAFF
>TRBV30|once|TRBJ2-3|.
CACRSGASTDTQYF
>TRBV5-1|.|TRBJ1-4|TRBD1
CASRLTGENEKLFF
>TRBV5-1|.|TRBJ2-3|.
CASSSPPWGLLSDTQYF
>TRBV5-1|few|TRBJ1-2|.
CASSLGRYRASEGYTF
>TRBV20-1|.|TRBJ2-1|.
CSALRNEQFF
>TRBV30|.|TRBJ1-2|.
CAWKSTQTGYGYTF
>TRBV5-4|once|TRBJ1-2|.
CASSLRIGNYGYTF
>TRBV29-1|.|TRBJ1-4|.
CSVGVAGKLFF
>TRBV7-9|few|TRBJ1-5|.
CASSFNPEDQPQHF
>TRBV10-2|.|TRBJ1-1|.
CASSDGVVVAEAFF
>TRBV28|once|TRBJ2-1|.
CASTSLRGGNEQFF
>TRBV5-1|.|TRBJ2-3|.
CASSEGQMTDTQYF
>TRBV2|.|TRBJ2-6|.
CASNNEGANVLTF
>TRBV7-2|.|TRBJ2-5|.
CASSVALQETQYF